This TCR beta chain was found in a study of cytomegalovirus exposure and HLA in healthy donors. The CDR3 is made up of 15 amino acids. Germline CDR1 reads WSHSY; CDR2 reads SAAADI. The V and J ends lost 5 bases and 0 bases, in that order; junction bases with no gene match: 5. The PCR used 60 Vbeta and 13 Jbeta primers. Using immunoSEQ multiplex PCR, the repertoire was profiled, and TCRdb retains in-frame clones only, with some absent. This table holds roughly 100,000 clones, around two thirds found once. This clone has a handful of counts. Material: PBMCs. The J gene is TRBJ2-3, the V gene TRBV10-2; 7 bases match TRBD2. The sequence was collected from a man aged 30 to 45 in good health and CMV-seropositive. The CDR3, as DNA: TGCGCCAGCAGTATACAAGCGGGGAGCACAGATACGCAGTATTTT. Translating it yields CASSIQAGSTDTQYF.